Below are 15 T cell receptor beta chains sequenced from a single sample in a study of OX40 agonist ivuxolimab in advanced cancers. Generated by immunoSEQ multiplex PCR, the TCRdb table keeps only in-frame clones and is missing some. The sample lists around 73,000 clones, over 80% seen once, with approximately 9.9% in the top ten. Specimen: CD4+ or CD8+ T cells sorted from blood, collected in a trial of the OX40 agonist ivuxolimab. The source of these receptors is an adult with an advanced solid tumor such as melanoma, head and neck, liver or kidney cancer.

The chain joins TRBV18 to TRBJ2-7, with 9 bases identical to TRBD1. The CDR3 length is 14 residues. Germline V gene data show CDR1 as KGHSH and CDR2 as LQKENI. The V gene end was trimmed by 3 bases and the J gene end by 6 bases; junction bases not matched to a gene: 6. The CDR3 spells CASSPPDRGGEQYF. Written as DNA, the CDR3 is TGTGCCAGCTCACCGCCGGACAGGGGCGGCGAGCAGTACTTC.

CDR3 protein: CASSPRGNTQYF. CDR3 nucleotides: TGTGCCAGCAGCCCGCGGGGGAATACGCAGTATTTT. The V and J genes are TRBV27 and TRBJ2-3, with 7 bases aligning to TRBD2. The length of the CDR3 is 12 residues. Looked up from germline, CDR1 is MNHEY and CDR2 is SMNVEV (reference sequence). Trimming took 6 bases from V and 7 from J; bases not matched to a gene: 4.

The chain has TRBV9 and TRBJ2-7; D is uncertain. This CDR3 has 13 residues. Trimming left V 0 bases short and J 6 bases short, with 10 bases between. The germline V gene encodes CDR1 SGDLS and CDR2 YYNGEE. CDR3 sequence: CASSVVKVGEQYF. Here the CDR3 DNA reads TGTGCCAGCAGCGTAGTGAAGGTGGGCGAGCAGTACTTC.

This clone appeared a single time. The rearrangement uses TRBV4-1 and TRBJ2-2; D not resolved. CDR1 and CDR2 (germline): MGHRA, YSYEKL. The length of the CDR3 is 14 residues. Trimming took off 4 bases at V and 3 bases at J, with 9 bases between the two ends. CDR3 DNA sequence: TGCGCCAGCAGCCTCGCGGCGTACACCGGGGAGCTGTTTTTT. Residues: CASSLAAYTGELFF.

A few counts support this clone. The gene calls are TRBV14 and TRBJ1-1; D remains unclear. This CDR3 has 13 residues. V gave up 0 bases and J gave up 7 bases, with 9 bases separating them. Germline loops: CDR1 SGHDN, CDR2 FVKESK. The CDR3 nucleotides are TGTGCCAGCAGCCAAGAGCCGGGGTTTGAAGCTTTCTTT. It codes for CASSQEPGFEAFF.

The chain uses TRBV5-6 and TRBJ2-7; 7 bases are a match to TRBD1. CDR1 and CDR2 from the germline V gene are SGHDT and YYEEEE. V shed 4 bases and J 1 base; nucleotides not matched to a gene: 11. This CDR3 has 16 amino acids. CDR3 sequence (DNA): TGTGCCAGCAGCCAACACAGGACAGGTCCATCCTACGAGCAGTACTTC. Its translation is CASSQHRTGPSYEQYF.

The chain carries TRBV27 and TRBJ2-7; D is uncertain. V lost 3 bases, J lost 1 base, and 7 bases lay in between. Germline loops: CDR1 MNHEY, CDR2 SMNVEV (reference sequence). The CDR3 runs to 13 residues. This chain's CDR3 is CASSFRTSYEQYF. Written as DNA, the CDR3 is TGTGCCAGCAGTTTTCGCACGTCCTACGAGCAGTACTTC.

The genes are TRBV28 and TRBJ2-7, with D possibly matching TRBD2 (6 bases). Trimming pared 6 bases from V and 0 bases from J, leaving 9 bases between. This CDR3 has 13 residues. From germline, CDR1 is MDHEN and CDR2 SYDVKM. CDR3 bases: TGTGCCAGCAGCCACGGGGGCTCCTACGAGCAGTACTTC. Protein sequence: CASSHGGSYEQYF.

The rearrangement joins TRBV2 to TRBJ1-2; TRBD1 agrees at 8 bases. The germline gives CDR1 SNHLY, CDR2 FYNNEI. This CDR3 is 16 amino acids long. The junction had 11 bases not matched to a gene; V was cut back by 0 bases and J by 8 bases. CDR3 in DNA: TGTGCCAGCAGTGAAGCGCGGACAGGGATCCCTAAGGGCTACACCTTC. Translated: CASSEARTGIPKGYTF.

V usage is TRBV7-6 and J usage is TRBJ2-3, with TRBD2 as a possible D gene (6 bases). The CDR3 length is 15 residues. Deletions cut 5 bases from V and 3 bases from J, with 15 bases between. Germline-derived CDR1 and CDR2 are SGHVS and FNYEAQ. The CDR3 sequence: CASSPRLVDTDTQYF. The CDR3 DNA is TGTGCCAGCAGCCCCCGACTAGTTGATACAGATACGCAGTATTTT.

V gene TRBV5-4 combines with J gene TRBJ2-1; no clear D. V lost 0 bases, J lost 0 bases, and 4 bases lay in between. The CDR3 sequence is 14 residues long. Per the germline V gene, CDR1 is SGHNT and CDR2 is YYREEE (reference sequence). CDR3 loop: CASSLESSYNEQFF. The DNA for the CDR3 is TGTGCCAGCAGCTTGGAGAGCTCCTACAATGAGCAGTTCTTC.

The rearrangement links TRBV5-1 to TRBJ1-1, with 10 bases identical to TRBD1. The J segment lost 3 bases and the V segment lost 5 bases, leaving 10 bases of the junction unmatched. CDR3 length: 16 residues. CDR1 SGHRS and CDR2 YFSETQ come from the germline V gene. CDR3 in DNA: TGCGCCAGCAGACCAGGACAGGGGGGGATTTACACTGAAGCTTTCTTT. Its protein is CASRPGQGGIYTEAFF.

The CDR3 region has the DNA TGTGCCAGCAGCTTAGGGGTCGGCCCTTACGAGCAGTACTTC. Protein product: CASSLGVGPYEQYF. V is TRBV11-3 and J is TRBJ2-7, with D unresolved. There are 14 residues in the CDR3. Trimming removed 1 base from V and 4 bases from J, with 11 bases in between. From germline, CDR1 is SGHNT and CDR2 YENEEA. Looking up the rest from reference TRBV11-3 and TRBJ2-7 gives the full variable domain: EAGVVQSPRYKIIEKKQPVAFWCNPISGHNTLYWYLQNLGQGPELLIRYENEEAVDDSQLPKDRFSAERLKGVDSTLKIQPAELGDSAVYLCASSLGVGPYEQYFGPGTRLTVT.

The J gene is TRBJ2-5, the V gene TRBV5-1; weak D call: TRBD1 (6 bases). The tail of the sequence fits TRBJ2-7 better, so the J call may be wrong. This CDR3 contains 14 residues. CDR1 is SGHRS and CDR2 is YFSETQ in the germline V gene. In DNA form, the CDR3 reads TGCGCCAGCAGCTTTGGGGGCGGGTCCTACGAGCAGTACTTC. Translating it yields CASSFGGGSYEQYF.

This chain uses TRBV27 with TRBJ2-1; possibly TRBD1 for D (5 bases). CDR1 is MNHEY and CDR2 is SMNVEV in the germline V gene (reference sequence). The V gene lost 3 bases and the J gene lost 2 bases, with 14 bases spanning the gap. This CDR3 comprises 16 residues. The CDR3 spells CASSLFLGAPYNEQFF. The CDR3 bases are TGTGCCAGCAGTTTGTTTCTAGGGGCCCCCTACAATGAGCAGTTCTTC.